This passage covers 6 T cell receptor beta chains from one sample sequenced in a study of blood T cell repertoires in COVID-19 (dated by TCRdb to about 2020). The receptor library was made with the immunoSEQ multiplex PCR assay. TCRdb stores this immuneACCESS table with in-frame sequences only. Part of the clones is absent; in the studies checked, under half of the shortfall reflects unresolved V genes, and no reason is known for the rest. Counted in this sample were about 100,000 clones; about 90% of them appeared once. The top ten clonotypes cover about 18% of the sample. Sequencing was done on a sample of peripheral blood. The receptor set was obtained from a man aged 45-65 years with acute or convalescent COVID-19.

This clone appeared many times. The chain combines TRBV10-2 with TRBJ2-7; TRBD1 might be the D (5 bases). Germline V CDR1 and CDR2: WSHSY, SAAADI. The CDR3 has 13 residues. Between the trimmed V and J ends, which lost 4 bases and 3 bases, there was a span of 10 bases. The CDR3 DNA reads TGCGCCAGCAGTGCAGACAGTAGCTACGAGCAGTACTTC. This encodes CASSADSSYEQYF.

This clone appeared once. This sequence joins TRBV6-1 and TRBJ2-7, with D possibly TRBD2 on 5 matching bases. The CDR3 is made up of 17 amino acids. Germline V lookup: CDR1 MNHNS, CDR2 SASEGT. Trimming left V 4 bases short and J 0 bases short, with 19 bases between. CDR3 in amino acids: CASSGGPARNFSYEQYF. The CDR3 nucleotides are TGTGCCAGCAGTGGCGGGCCAGCCCGAAATTTCTCCTACGAGCAGTACTTC.

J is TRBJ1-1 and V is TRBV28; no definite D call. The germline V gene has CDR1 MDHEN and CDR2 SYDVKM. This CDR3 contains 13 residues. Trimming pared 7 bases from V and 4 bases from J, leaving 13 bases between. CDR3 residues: CASIPQVGTEAFF. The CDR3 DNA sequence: TGTGCCAGCATTCCTCAGGTTGGCACTGAAGCTTTCTTT.

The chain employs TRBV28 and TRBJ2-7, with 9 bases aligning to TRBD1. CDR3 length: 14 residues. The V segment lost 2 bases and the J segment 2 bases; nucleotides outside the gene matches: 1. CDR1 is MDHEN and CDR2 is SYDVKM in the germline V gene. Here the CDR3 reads CASSLTGGAYEQYF. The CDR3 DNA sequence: TGTGCCAGCAGTTTAACAGGGGGCGCCTACGAGCAGTACTTC.

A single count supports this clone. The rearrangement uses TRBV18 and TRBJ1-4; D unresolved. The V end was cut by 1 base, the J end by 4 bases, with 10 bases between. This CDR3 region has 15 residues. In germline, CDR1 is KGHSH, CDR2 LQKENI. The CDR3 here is CASSPLSGLNEKLFF. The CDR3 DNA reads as TGTGCCAGCTCACCACTCTCAGGCCTTAATGAAAAACTGTTTTTT.

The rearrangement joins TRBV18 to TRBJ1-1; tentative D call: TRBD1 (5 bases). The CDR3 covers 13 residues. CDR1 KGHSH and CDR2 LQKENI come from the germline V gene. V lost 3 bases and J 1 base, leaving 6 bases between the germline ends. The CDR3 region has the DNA TGTGCCAGCTCACCTCAGGGGAACACTGAAGCTTTCTTT. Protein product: CASSPQGNTEAFF.